This TCR beta chain was sequenced for a study of control samples from healthy donors and cancer patients. Assay: immunoSEQ multiplex PCR; the TCRdb copy retains only in-frame clones and omits some. The sample has about 120,000 clones, roughly 87% seen once. Unmatched junction bases numbered 9, after V lost 4 bases and J lost 5 bases. CDR3 size: 16 residues. Germline V gene sequence: CDR1 LGHDT, CDR2 YNNKEL (reference sequence). The gene calls are TRBV3-1 (or the pseudogene TRBV3-2) and TRBJ2-5; 11 bases align to TRBD2. This clonotype was obtained from a man younger than 30 in good health. Sequencing was carried out using blood. CDR3 sequence (DNA): TGTGCCAGCAGCCCCGTAGCGGGAGGGCCGGAGGAGACCCAGTACTTC. The encoded protein is CASSPVAGGPEETQYF.